These 18 T cell receptor beta chains were all obtained from the same sample, sequenced in a study of molecular identifiers for immune sequencing clone quantification. One entry per CDR3 protein results from TCRdb running MiXCR on the PCR reads. The sample contains approximately 630,000 distinct CDR3 sequences, 25% of which appear only once. Source material: naive CD8+ T cells from blood, with Jurkat cell RNA spiked in. Subset indicated: FACS-sorted CD8+CD4-CCR7+CD45RA+ naive T cells. Source of these receptors: a human donor in good health. Some libraries in this study had Jurkat cell RNA spiked in.

V gene TRBV4-3 combines with J gene TRBJ1-3; no clear D. Germline V gene lookup returns CDR1 LGHNA and CDR2 YSLEER. The CDR3 contains 16 residues. Trimming removed 5 bases at V and 0 bases at J, with 14 bases between. CDR3: CASSSGRLNSGNTIYF. The CDR3, as DNA: TGCGCCAGCAGCTCCGGCCGACTTAACTCTGGAAACACCATATATTTT.

V is TRBV11-2 and J is TRBJ1-1; D perhaps matches TRBD1 (5 bases). Trimming took 4 bases from V and 1 from J, leaving 16 bases between them. CDR1 and CDR2 (germline): SGHAT, FQNNGV. The CDR3 covers 16 residues. The CDR3 loop is CASSSSPGTTNTEAFF. As DNA, the CDR3 is TGTGCCAGCAGCTCTTCCCCAGGGACGACGAACACTGAAGCTTTCTTT.

The rearrangement uses TRBV4-3 and TRBJ1-6; D gene unclear. CDR3 length: 16 amino acids. Germline V gene lookup returns CDR1 LGHNA and CDR2 YSLEER. V shed 3 bases and J shed 0 bases, with 9 bases lying between them. CDR3 residues: CASSQTPGSYNSPLHF. CDR3 coding DNA: TGCGCCAGCAGCCAGACCCCAGGCTCCTATAATTCACCCCTCCACTTT.

Concerning this clonotype itself: A read error may account for a junction end that differs from germline. The V call is TRBV19, the J call TRBJ2-3; 7 bases line up with TRBD1. Germline CDR1 is LNHDA and CDR2 is SQIVND (reference sequence). This CDR3 is 13 amino acids long. The CDR3 reads CASNPGGPDTRYF. For the CDR3, the DNA is TGTGCCAGTAACCCAGGGGGTCCAGATACGCGGTATTTT.

A note on this clonotype: A much more abundant neighbour one base away suggests this may be a read error. The chain carries TRBV30 and TRBJ2-1, with D unresolved. The CDR3 is 13 residues long. The germline gives CDR1 GTSNPN, CDR2 SVGIG (reference sequence). Here the CDR3 DNA reads TGTACCTGGAGTAAATCGATATACAATGAGCAGTTCTTC. Its translation: CTWSKSIYNEQFF.

The chain joins TRBV12-3 or TRBV12-4 to TRBJ2-7, with D hard to call. This CDR3 comprises 14 residues. Deletions cut 3 bases from V and 2 bases from J, with 11 bases between. CDR3 sequence: CASSFGSAAYEQYF. The CDR3 bases are TGTGCCAGCAGTTTTGGCTCCGCCGCCTACGAGCAGTACTTC.

The chain links TRBV7-9 to TRBJ1-1, with 12 bases identical to TRBD1. Trimming cost V 2 bases and J 5 bases; bases outside gene matches: 6. CDR1 and CDR2 from the germline V gene are SEHNR and FQNEAQ (reference sequence). This CDR3 is built from 16 residues. The CDR3 region has the DNA TGTGCCAGCAGCTTATGGGGACAGGGGGCAGGTACTGAAGCTTTCTTT. Translating gives CASSLWGQGAGTEAFF.

The chain uses TRBV7-9 and TRBJ2-5; 7 bases are a match to TRBD2. The CDR3 loop spans 15 amino acids. Germline lookup yields CDR1 SEHNR and CDR2 FQNEAQ (reference sequence). V was pared by 7 bases and J by 5 bases, with 13 bases of the junction left unmatched. This chain's CDR3 is CASTSNTGEGETQYF. The CDR3, as DNA: TGTGCCAGCACCTCGAACACCGGGGAGGGGGAGACCCAGTACTTC.

A word on this clonotype: Since a much larger clone is just one base distant, this may be a read error. The V and J genes are TRBV7-9 and TRBJ2-4; D ambiguous. In germline, CDR1 is SEHNR, CDR2 FQNEAQ (reference sequence). The CDR3 length is 12 residues. CDR3 region: CASSSPENTQYF. CDR3 bases: TGTGCCAGCAGTTCCCCAGAAAACACTCAGTACTTC.

This clonotype was seen many times. The V and J genes are TRBV4-3 and TRBJ1-5; D ambiguous. V dropped 0 bases and J dropped 4 bases, with 7 bases sitting between them. The germline gives CDR1 LGHNA, CDR2 YSLEER. The CDR3 runs 14 residues. The chain's CDR3 is CASSQDIQNQPQHF. The CDR3 DNA follows: TGCGCCAGCAGCCAAGATATTCAGAATCAGCCCCAGCATTTT.

The rearrangement links TRBV30 to TRBJ2-7, with a possible D match to TRBD2 (6 bases). Germline loops: CDR1 GTSNPN, CDR2 SVGIG (reference sequence). This CDR3 region has 14 residues. Trimming took 3 bases from V and 1 from J, leaving 13 bases between them. CDR3 in DNA: TGTGCCTGGAGGACCGGGACTGGGTCCTACGAGCAGTACTTC. It is translated as CAWRTGTGSYEQYF.

The chain's CDR3 is CASRLLGAVGGKNIQYF. The CDR3, as DNA: TGTGCCAGCAGACTTCTCGGGGCGGTGGGGGGCAAAAACATTCAGTACTTC. The gene calls are TRBV27 and TRBJ2-4, with D tentatively TRBD2 (6 bases). The CDR3 is 17 residues long. The ends were cut back, 6 bases at V and 3 bases at J, with 21 bases in the middle. Germline V gives CDR1 MNHEY, CDR2 SMNVEV (reference sequence).

A few counts support this clonotype. This clone may be a read error of a much larger clone one base away. V and J are TRBV29-1 and TRBJ2-7; D may be TRBD2 (6 bases). Germline V gene lookup returns CDR1 SQVTM and CDR2 ANQGSEA. V lost 6 bases and J lost 6, with 12 bases in between. The CDR3 length is 11 residues. In DNA, the CDR3 is TGCAGCGTCACCGACGGGGGCGAGCAGTACTTC. Amino acid sequence: CSVTDGGEQYF.

This clonotype was detected many times. The chain is built from TRBV10-3 and TRBJ2-7; no firm D call. This CDR3 has 11 amino acids. V shed 4 bases and J shed 2 bases, with 3 bases lying between them. Germline assignment: CDR1 ENHRY and CDR2 SYGVKD. Written as DNA, the CDR3 is TGTGCCATCAGTGGGGCCTACGAGCAGTACTTC. Amino acid sequence: CAISGAYEQYF.

The chain uses TRBV30 and TRBJ1-6; D gene uncertain. There are 12 residues in the CDR3. V gave up 0 bases and J gave up 11 bases, with 8 bases separating them. The germline gives CDR1 GTSNPN, CDR2 SVGIG (reference sequence). CDR3 sequence (DNA): TGTGCCTGGAGTGTAAAGAGGACACCCCTCCACTTT. Encoded protein: CAWSVKRTPLHF. Full variable domain (rest looked up from reference TRBV30 and TRBJ1-6): SQTIHQWPATLVQPVGSPLSLECTVEGTSNPNLYWYRQAAGRGLQLLFYSVGIGQISSEVPQNLSASRPQDRQFILSSKKLLLSDSGFYLCAWSVKRTPLHFGNGTRLTVT.

This clonotype has only a few counts. This chain links TRBV5-6 with TRBJ1-3, with a weak D call TRBD1 (5 bases). Germline CDR1 SGHDT, CDR2 YYEEEE. There are 15 residues in the CDR3. Trimming left V 0 bases short and J 1 base short, with 8 bases between. For the CDR3, the DNA is TGTGCCAGCAGCTTGGAGGGGCTTTCTGGAAACACCATATATTTT. The encoded protein is CASSLEGLSGNTIYF.

Comments on this clonotype: A much larger clone lies one base from this, so it may be a read error. The chain has TRBV19 and TRBJ2-2; D may be TRBD1 (6 bases). The length of the CDR3 is 10 residues. Germline V gene sequence: CDR1 LNHDA, CDR2 SQIVND (reference sequence). The CDR3 coding sequence is TGTGCGAGCAGACAGGACAAGCTGTTTTTT. This gives the protein CASRQDKLFF. The full variable domain, completed using reference TRBV19 and TRBJ2-2, is DGGITQSPKYLFRKEGQNVTLSCEQNLNHDAMYWYRQDPGQGLRLIYYSQIVNDFQKGDIAEGYSVSREKKESFPLTVTSAQKNPTAFYLCASRQDKLFFGEGSRLTVL.

The chain joins TRBV4-1 to TRBJ2-2, with D hard to call. There are 15 residues in the CDR3. Deletions cut 4 bases from V and 7 bases from J, with 16 bases between. The V gene's germline CDR1 is MGHRA and CDR2 YSYEKL. This CDR3 is CASSPNDISYGELFF. In nucleotides, the CDR3 is TGCGCCAGCAGCCCAAATGACATCAGTTACGGGGAGCTGTTTTTT.